Shown below are 24 T cell receptor beta chains from a single sample sequenced in a study of identical twins. TCRdb redid the calling of the 5' RACE reads with MiXCR, one entry per CDR3 protein. The sample records 1.5 million to 2 million distinct CDR3 sequences, about 32% being singletons. Sequences were obtained from cord blood. The receptors here all came from a newborn girl in good health.

This clonotype was seen a few times. This rearrangement joins TRBV12-3 or TRBV12-4 to TRBJ2-3, with 8 bases lining up with TRBD1. J was trimmed by 6 bases and V by 6 bases; bases with no gene match: 11. This CDR3 region has 15 residues. This CDR3 reads CASSLTGATRDTQYF. The CDR3 region has the DNA TGTGCCAGCAGCCTGACAGGGGCGACAAGGGATACGCAGTATTTT.

This chain connects TRBV6-6 to TRBJ2-7, with 14 bases identical to TRBD2. The junction had 4 bases not matched to a gene; V was cut back by 5 bases and J by 4 bases. CDR3 length: 15 residues. CDR1 and CDR2 from the germline V gene are MNHNY and SVGAGI (reference sequence). CDR3 sequence: CASSQTSGRVYEQYF. CDR3 nucleotides: TGTGCCAGCAGTCAGACTAGCGGGAGGGTTTACGAGCAGTACTTC.

This clonotype was seen just once. A junction end diverges from the germline sequence, so it may reflect a read error. The chain employs TRBV12-3 or TRBV12-4 and TRBJ2-5; tentatively, D is TRBD1 or TRBD2 (6 bases each). This CDR3 spans 12 amino acids. The CDR3 DNA follows: TGTGCCGGCAGTTTATCGGTGGGGGGCGAGTACTTC. This encodes CAGSLSVGGEYF.

The J gene is TRBJ1-2, the V gene TRBV7-9, with a tentative D call TRBD1 (6 bases). This CDR3 has 16 amino acids. Trimming left V 1 base short and J 0 bases short, with 12 bases between. CDR1 and CDR2 (germline): SEHNR, FQNEAQ (reference sequence). Here the CDR3 DNA reads TGTGCCAGCAGCTTAGAGGGGGGGCTCGCTAACTATGGCTACACCTTC. Protein: CASSLEGGLANYGYTF.

The chain joins TRBV2 to TRBJ2-5, with D hard to call. Germline loops: CDR1 SNHLY, CDR2 FYNNEI. Trimming took 1 base from V and 2 from J, leaving 8 bases between them. The CDR3 totals 14 residues. This CDR3 reads CASSEDFPQETQYF. CDR3 coding DNA: TGTGCCAGCAGTGAAGACTTCCCGCAAGAGACCCAGTACTTC.

The CDR3 region has the DNA TGTGCCAGCAGCACCGCAGCTAATGAAAAACTGTTTTTT. As protein: CASSTAANEKLFF. V gene TRBV7-2 combines with J gene TRBJ1-4; no reliable D call. Germline V CDR1 and CDR2: SGHTA, FQGNSA. V dropped 5 bases and J dropped 3 bases, with 7 bases sitting between them. The CDR3 runs to 13 residues.

The rearrangement uses TRBV20-1 and TRBJ2-5, with TRBD1 matching over 7 bases. The last part of the DNA fits TRBJ2-7 better; the J call may be wrong. Germline-derived CDR1 and CDR2 are DFQATT and SNEGSKA (reference sequence). The CDR3 covers 15 residues. CDR3 coding DNA: TGCAGTGCAGAAGGACAGGCCCGGAGACTTTACGAGCAGTACTTC. It specifies CSAEGQARRLYEQYF.

The CDR3 sequence is CASSRTTRETQYF. In DNA, the CDR3 is TGTGCCAGCAGCCGGACTACAAGAGAGACCCAGTACTTC. The chain recombines TRBV5-4 with TRBJ2-5; a possible D gene is TRBD2 (6 bases). The V gene's germline CDR1 is SGHNT and CDR2 YYREEE (reference sequence). The CDR3 is 13 amino acids. Trimming shortened V by 4 bases and J by 4 bases, and 11 bases separated the two germline ends.

Points on this clonotype: The junction does not match germline at one end; this may be a read error. The V call is TRBV6-1, the J call TRBJ1-4, with D perhaps matching TRBD1 (6 bases). The CDR3 sequence is 13 residues long. Germline-derived CDR1 and CDR2 are MNHNS and SASEGT. The CDR3 nucleotides are TGTGCCAGCACACAGGGAACTAATGAAGAACTGTTTTTT. This encodes CASTQGTNEELFF.

CDR3 coding DNA: TGTGCCAGCAGTTTATGGGGCCCGGGGGGCACTGAAGCTTTCTTT. Encoded protein: CASSLWGPGGTEAFF. The J gene is TRBJ1-1, the V gene TRBV28, with D perhaps TRBD1 (5 bases). Per germline, CDR1 MDHEN and CDR2 SYDVKM. This CDR3 has 15 amino acids. Trimming left V 0 bases short and J 4 bases short, with 12 bases between.

This clonotype has just a few counts. This sequence joins TRBV24-1 and TRBJ2-3; D possibly corresponds to TRBD2 (6 bases). V lost 5 bases and J lost 3, with 8 bases in between. CDR3 length equals 13 residues. The germline CDR1 and CDR2 sequences are KGHDR and SFDVKD. CDR3 sequence: CATSVAETDTQYF. CDR3 nucleotides: TGTGCCACCAGTGTAGCGGAGACAGATACGCAGTATTTT.

This chain joins TRBV2 and TRBJ1-1, with TRBD1 matching over 9 bases. CDR1 is SNHLY and CDR2 is FYNNEI in the germline V gene. The CDR3 extends over 14 amino acids. V lost 4 bases, J lost 5 bases, and 5 bases stayed unmatched. The CDR3 region is CASSVGTGSTEAFF. The CDR3 DNA sequence: TGTGCCAGCAGTGTTGGGACAGGGAGTACTGAAGCTTTCTTT.

This clonotype appeared a few times. The junction and the germline gene differ at one end; a read error may be behind it. The V and J genes are TRBV20-1 and TRBJ1-6; 9 bases align to TRBD1. Germline V gene data show CDR1 as DFQATT and CDR2 as SNEGSKA (reference sequence). This CDR3 has 19 amino acids. CDR3: CSARAPGTGRLSYNAPLHF. CDR3 nucleotide sequence: TGCAGTGCTAGAGCCCCCGGGACAGGGCGCCTCTCCTATAATGCACCCCTCCACTTT.

The rearrangement uses TRBV7-2 and TRBJ2-5; 10 bases are shared with TRBD2. With V trimmed by 2 bases and J by 1 base, 4 bases remained unmatched. The length of the CDR3 is 16 residues. Germline assignment: CDR1 SGHTA and CDR2 FQGNSA. This CDR3 reads CASSLKLAGFQETQYF. The CDR3 nucleotides read TGTGCCAGCAGCTTAAAACTAGCGGGGTTCCAAGAGACCCAGTACTTC. The full variable domain, rest sourced from reference TRBV7-2 and TRBJ2-5, is GAGVSQSPSNKVTEKGKDVELRCDPISGHTALYWYRQSLGQGLEFLIYFQGNSAPDKSGLPSDRFSAERTGGSVSTLTIQRTQQEDSAVYLCASSLKLAGFQETQYFGPGTRLLVL.

The sample holds many counts of this clonotype. The CDR3 nucleotides are TGTGCCAGCCCCAGGAAAAGGTCTAGGGAGAGGAGCACAGATACGCAGTATTTT. This translates into CASPRKRSRERSTDTQYF. The J gene is TRBJ2-3, the V gene TRBV21-1; TRBD2, as called in the table, went unchecked against the DNA. TRBV21-1 is shown as a pseudogene. CDR3 size: 18 residues.

The chain recombines TRBV2 with TRBJ2-7; tentative D call: TRBD1 (5 bases). From germline, CDR1 is SNHLY and CDR2 FYNNEI. This CDR3 is 13 amino acids long. Trimming took 7 bases from V and 4 from J, leaving 14 bases between them. CDR3 nucleotides: TGTGCCAGCAACAGGCGGACGGCTTACGAGCAGTACTTC. Its translation is CASNRRTAYEQYF.

For this clonotype: One end of the junction varies from germline; a read error may be responsible. The genes are TRBV28 and TRBJ1-2; maybe TRBD1 (6 bases). Germline lookup yields CDR1 MDHEN and CDR2 SYDVKM. The length of the CDR3 is 15 residues. The CDR3 region has the DNA TGTGTCAGCAGTTTAACCCACCGACAGGCTAATGGCTACACCTTC. Amino acids: CVSSLTHRQANGYTF.

Concerning this clonotype: The junction departs from germline at one end; a sequencing error may be responsible. The CDR3 region is CASGYGGLSDEQFF. The DNA of the CDR3 is TGTGCCAGCGGTTACGGGGGACTTTCGGATGAGCAGTTCTTC. The rearrangement uses TRBV6-2 or TRBV6-3 and TRBJ2-1, with D possibly TRBD2 on 6 matching bases. This CDR3 is 14 amino acids long. Per the germline V gene, CDR1 is MNHEY and CDR2 is SVGEGT.

The chain carries TRBV6-1 and TRBJ2-4, with no clear D. The germline V and J ends were trimmed by 7 bases and 9 bases, with 13 bases remaining between them. This CDR3 spans 12 amino acids. Germline CDR1 reads MNHNS; CDR2 reads SASEGT. The CDR3 reads CASIGPESIQYF. CDR3 in DNA: TGTGCCAGCATCGGTCCGGAGTCCATTCAGTACTTC.

The J gene is TRBJ2-1, the V gene TRBV7-2; 9 bases match TRBD2. V trimming: 5 bases; J trimming: 6 bases; junction bases outside the gene matches: 8. In germline, CDR1 is SGHTA, CDR2 FQGNSA. The CDR3 consists of 15 residues. The DNA for the CDR3 is TGTGCCAGCAGCCAATGGGTAGCGGGGGCCAATGAGCAGTTCTTC. It yields the protein CASSQWVAGANEQFF.

The chain uses TRBV6-6 and TRBJ2-1; weak D call: TRBD1 (6 bases). Per the germline V gene, CDR1 is MNHNY and CDR2 is SVGAGI (reference sequence). The CDR3 consists of 15 residues. Trimming left V 6 bases short and J 10 bases short, with 22 bases between. CDR3 region: CASSPPTGSPSEQFF. The CDR3 DNA reads TGTGCCAGCAGCCCTCCGACAGGTAGCCCCTCCGAGCAGTTCTTC.

A few counts support this clonotype. The chain carries TRBV20-1 and TRBJ1-2, with TRBD1 matching over 9 bases. The CDR3 covers 13 residues. The germline CDR1 and CDR2 sequences are DFQATT and SNEGSKA (reference sequence). After removal of 7 bases from V and 5 bases from J, the junction contained 8 bases not matched to a gene. CDR3 DNA: TGCAGTGTAGGCCCGACAGGGGGATATGGCTACACCTTC. Protein product: CSVGPTGGYGYTF.

For this clonotype: This is likely a read error, given that the CDR3 carries no conserved phenylalanine or tryptophan at its end. The DNA is omitted, as the CDR3 cannot be located on it reliably, and the CDR3 follows TCRdb's listing. V is TRBV7-2 and J is TRBJ2-1; the table gives TRBD1 as D, unverified against the DNA. The CDR3 is made up of 17 amino acids, end residues included. Germline V CDR1 and CDR2: SGHTA, FQGNSA. CDR3 loop: CASSADSGGFFGYTFGS.

The gene calls are TRBV20-1 and TRBJ2-1, with TRBD2 as a possible D gene (5 bases). The J call may be in error: the DNA end matches TRBJ2-7 better. The germline CDR1 and CDR2 sequences are DFQATT and SNEGSKA (reference sequence). The CDR3 has 16 amino acids. The CDR3 DNA is TGCAGTGCTAGAGAACCTAGCTTGAGCTCCTACAATGAGCAGTACTTC. Translation gives CSAREPSLSSYNEQYF.